The 15 T cell receptor beta chains below all came from one sample that was sequenced in a study of blood T cell repertoires in COVID-19. Sequencing was performed with immunoSEQ multiplex PCR; in TCRdb, only in-frame clones are kept and a portion is missing. The repertoire consists of roughly 260,000 clones, with about 87% occurring once and the leading ten covering 3.5% to 4.5%. Material: peripheral blood. The receptors originated from a man aged 60 to 75 who had recovered from COVID-19.

This rearrangement joins TRBV10-2 to TRBJ1-5; D not certain. V shed 3 bases and J shed 7 bases, with 13 bases lying between them. There are 14 residues in the CDR3. Germline values: CDR1 WSHSY, CDR2 SAAADI. The CDR3 protein is CASSDSGRRQPQHF. For the CDR3, the DNA is TGCGCCAGCAGTGACTCCGGCAGGAGGCAGCCCCAGCATTTT.

This chain joins TRBV19 and TRBJ1-1; no definite D call. Trimming left V 6 bases short and J 8 bases short, with 19 bases between. CDR3 length: 14 amino acids. Germline V gene lookup returns CDR1 LNHDA and CDR2 SQIVND (reference sequence). The chain's CDR3 is CASRVDATTSEAFF. CDR3 sequence (DNA): TGTGCCAGTAGGGTCGACGCAACGACTTCAGAAGCTTTCTTT.

The V gene is TRBV6-5, the J gene TRBJ1-2; D not certain. V was pared by 6 bases and J by 4 bases, with 12 bases between. This CDR3 is 13 amino acids long. Germline lookup yields CDR1 MNHEY and CDR2 SVGAGI. CDR3: CASRNRRFYGYTF. CDR3 DNA: TGTGCCAGCAGAAACCGGAGGTTCTATGGCTACACCTTC.

V gene TRBV27 combines with J gene TRBJ1-4, with D unresolved. V shed 7 bases and J shed 5 bases, with 14 bases lying between them. The CDR3 totals 14 residues. Germline assignment: CDR1 MNHEY and CDR2 SMNVEV (reference sequence). CDR3 bases: TGTGCCAGCAAAACTGTAGTCGGGAATGAAAAACTGTTTTTT. Protein sequence: CASKTVVGNEKLFF.

The chain uses TRBV7-2 and TRBJ2-7; D remains ambiguous. V was cut by 6 bases and J by 0 bases, with 15 bases left in between. CDR1 is SGHTA, CDR2 FQGNSA, per germline. This CDR3 has 15 residues. DNA of the CDR3: TGTGCCAGCAGTTTACAGTGGGCAAGCTCCTACGAGCAGTACTTC. Protein sequence: CASSLQWASSYEQYF.

The V and J genes are TRBV18 and TRBJ2-3; D is undetermined. The germline gives CDR1 KGHSH, CDR2 LQKENI. The CDR3 sequence is 13 residues long. Trimming took off 4 bases at V and 2 bases at J, with 7 bases between the two ends. This CDR3 is CASSLGSTDTQYF. CDR3 DNA sequence: TGTGCCAGCTCACTGGGCTCCACAGATACGCAGTATTTT.

This chain connects TRBV29-1 to TRBJ1-4; D might be TRBD1 (5 bases). The CDR3 extends over 14 amino acids. Trimming took off 4 bases at V and 2 bases at J, with 11 bases between the two ends. Per germline, CDR1 SQVTM and CDR2 ANQGSEA. The CDR3 reads CSVVGTSTNEKLFF. Written as DNA, the CDR3 is TGCAGCGTTGTTGGGACTTCGACTAATGAAAAACTGTTTTTT.

This clone was seen more than once but under ten times. The V and J genes are TRBV9 and TRBJ1-3; 7 bases align to TRBD1. V dropped 3 bases and J dropped 0; count of bases not matched to a gene: 6. Germline V gene data show CDR1 as SGDLS and CDR2 as YYNGEE. There are 16 residues in the CDR3. The chain's CDR3 is CASSAQTGLSGNTIYF. Here the CDR3 DNA reads TGTGCCAGCAGCGCCCAGACAGGGCTCTCTGGAAACACCATATATTTT.

The chain couples TRBV7-9 to TRBJ2-6; 7 bases line up with TRBD1. CDR1 is SEHNR, CDR2 FQNEAQ, per germline (reference sequence). The trim removed 2 bases at V and 3 bases at J, leaving 7 bases unmatched. This CDR3 spans 17 amino acids. The CDR3 sequence: CASSLRPQGVGANVLTF. The CDR3 region has the DNA TGTGCCAGCAGCTTACGCCCCCAGGGGGTTGGGGCCAACGTCCTGACTTTC.

The rearrangement uses TRBV5-6 and TRBJ1-1, with unresolved D. CDR3 length: 14 amino acids. The germline V and J ends were trimmed by 2 bases and 3 bases, with 11 bases remaining between them. Germline V gene sequence: CDR1 SGHDT, CDR2 YYEEEE. The CDR3 nucleotides are TGTGCCAGCAGCTTCCGACAAGTATACACTGAAGCTTTCTTT. Its translation: CASSFRQVYTEAFF.

This clone was counted a single time. The chain recombines TRBV19 with TRBJ2-2, with 7 bases fitting TRBD2. Germline CDR1 is LNHDA and CDR2 is SQIVND (reference sequence). The CDR3 length is 13 residues. Trimming cost V 7 bases and J 7 bases; bases outside gene matches: 6. The CDR3 is CASTTSLVGELFF. As DNA, the CDR3 is TGTGCCAGTACGACTAGCCTGGTCGGGGAGCTGTTTTTT.

The chain joins TRBV7-2 to TRBJ2-3; D may be TRBD2 (6 bases). CDR1 is SGHTA, CDR2 FQGNSA, per germline. CDR3 length: 14 residues. Trimming left V 0 bases short and J 4 bases short, with 8 bases between. DNA for the CDR3: TGTGCCAGCAGCTTAGCCCTAGCGTCAGATACGCAGTATTTT. Protein: CASSLALASDTQYF.

The chain combines TRBV9 with TRBJ2-3, with a weak D call TRBD2 (5 bases). This CDR3 contains 13 residues. Germline V gives CDR1 SGDLS, CDR2 YYNGEE. V lost 2 bases and J 4 bases, leaving 8 bases between the germline ends. The CDR3 DNA reads as TGTGCCAGCAGCGTGGGGAGTGCAGATACGCAGTATTTT. This codes for CASSVGSADTQYF.

This clone was recorded a few times. The chain joins TRBV4-1 to TRBJ1-5; D unresolved. The CDR3 extends over 14 amino acids. Trimming removed 0 bases from V and 9 bases from J, with 12 bases in between. Germline assignment: CDR1 MGHRA and CDR2 YSYEKL. The CDR3 is CASSQDPGPGPQHF. CDR3 coding DNA: TGCGCCAGCAGCCAAGATCCGGGTCCGGGGCCCCAGCATTTT.

The chain links TRBV28 to TRBJ2-1; 7 nucleotides match TRBD1. The V and J ends lost 10 bases and 3 bases, in that order; junction bases with no gene match: 12. This CDR3 has 15 residues. Germline-derived CDR1 and CDR2 are MDHEN and SYDVKM. CDR3 nucleotides: TGTGCCACCTTTCTACAGGGGCAGATCTACAATGAGCAGTTCTTC. Translation gives CATFLQGQIYNEQFF.